What follows are 10 T cell receptor beta chains derived from one specimen sequenced in a study of blood T cells in healthy people across ages. Together with a sample-barcoded 5' primer, a J-beta primer mix was included in a second PCR lasting roughly 6 to 12 cycles. TCRdb analysed the 5' RACE reads with MiXCR anew, one entry per CDR3 protein. This sample has roughly 1,800,000 distinct CDR3 sequences; around half occur once, and the top ten carry approximately 2.1%. Material for sequencing was blood. All receptors come from a woman between 40 and 55 years old in good health.

This clonotype was counted only a few times. This sequence joins TRBV29-1 and TRBJ2-6; D possibly matches TRBD1 or TRBD2 (5 bases each). Germline V gene sequence: CDR1 SQVTM, CDR2 ANQGSEA. Trimming took 3 bases from V and 4 from J, leaving 22 bases between them. There are 18 residues in the CDR3. CDR3 loop: CSVEGPGRGLSGANVLTF. Here the CDR3 DNA reads TGCAGCGTTGAGGGTCCGGGACGGGGCCTCTCGGGGGCCAACGTCCTGACTTTC.

This clonotype came up a few times. The CDR3 loop reads CASSLSDNYGYTF. The CDR3, as DNA: TGCGCCAGCAGCTTGTCCGACAACTATGGCTACACCTTC. This chain connects TRBV5-1 to TRBJ1-2; no firm D call. From germline, CDR1 is SGHRS and CDR2 YFSETQ. CDR3 length: 13 amino acids. Trimming shortened V by 1 base and J by 2 bases, and 6 bases separated the two germline ends.

In this sample, this clonotype turned up a few times. The genes are TRBV7-9 and TRBJ2-7; weak D call: TRBD2 (5 bases). V dropped 4 bases and J dropped 1 base, with 14 bases sitting between them. The CDR3 spans 15 residues. Germline CDR1 and CDR2: SEHNR and FQNEAQ (reference sequence). CDR3 in DNA: TGTGCCAGCAGCTCCCTCGTGGGAGATTCCTACGAGCAGTACTTC. It yields the protein CASSSLVGDSYEQYF.

With respect to this clonotype: The junction departs from the called germline gene at one end, perhaps through a read error. The genes are TRBV11-2 and TRBJ2-7, with D uncertain. Germline CDR1 reads SGHAT; CDR2 reads FQNNGV. The CDR3 extends over 14 amino acids. The CDR3 is CASSLIHSSYERYF. The CDR3, as DNA: TGTGCCAGCAGCTTAATTCACAGCAGCTACGAGCGGTACTTC.

The CDR3: CATRLAGGSYNEQFF. CDR3 DNA: TGCGCCACCAGACTAGCGGGGGGATCCTACAATGAGCAGTTCTTC. V usage is TRBV5-1 and J usage is TRBJ2-1; 13 bases fit TRBD2. Germline lookup yields CDR1 SGHRS and CDR2 YFSETQ. The CDR3 has 15 residues. V gave up 9 bases and J gave up 1 base; unmatched junction bases: 4.

Only one count was recorded for this clonotype. V and J are TRBV29-1 and TRBJ1-4; 7 positions agree with TRBD1. J was trimmed by 0 bases and V by 5 bases; bases with no gene match: 9. The germline CDR1 and CDR2 sequences are SQVTM and ANQGSEA. The CDR3 sequence is 16 residues long. CDR3 in DNA: TGCAGCGTTCTGGGGGACAGACAAGCAACTAATGAAAAACTGTTTTTT. This codes for CSVLGDRQATNEKLFF.

This sequence joins TRBV28 and TRBJ1-2; unclear D gene. Germline lookup yields CDR1 MDHEN and CDR2 SYDVKM. The V end lost 2 bases, the J end lost 8 bases, and 9 bases lay between the germline ends. This CDR3 region has 12 residues. The CDR3 spells CASSLGAIGYTF. DNA for the CDR3: TGTGCCAGCAGTTTAGGTGCTATCGGCTACACCTTC.

The chain couples TRBV29-1 to TRBJ1-1; TRBD1 is a possible D gene (5 bases). The CDR3 runs 14 residues. V lost 6 bases, J lost 0 bases, and 14 bases lay in between. CDR1 SQVTM and CDR2 ANQGSEA come from the germline V gene. CDR3 sequence reads: CSVMRGGLNTEAFF. CDR3 bases: TGCAGCGTCATGCGGGGGGGACTGAACACTGAAGCTTTCTTT.

There are a few counts of this clonotype. This chain connects TRBV28 to TRBJ2-3, with 7 bases that match TRBD1. CDR1 is MDHEN, CDR2 SYDVKM, per germline. This CDR3 has 15 amino acids. V was clipped by 6 bases and J by 8 bases; unmatched bases: 14. CDR3 loop: CASRGTDRVGSTQYF. The CDR3 nucleotides are TGTGCCAGCAGGGGAACTGACAGGGTTGGGAGTACGCAGTATTTT.

This rearrangement joins TRBV18 to TRBJ2-5, with no clear D. The CDR3 runs to 14 residues. V was cut by 0 bases and J by 4 bases, with 9 bases left in between. Per the germline V gene, CDR1 is KGHSH and CDR2 is LQKENI. The CDR3 is CASSPPPQLETQYF. In DNA form, the CDR3 reads TGTGCCAGCTCACCACCCCCGCAATTAGAGACCCAGTACTTC.